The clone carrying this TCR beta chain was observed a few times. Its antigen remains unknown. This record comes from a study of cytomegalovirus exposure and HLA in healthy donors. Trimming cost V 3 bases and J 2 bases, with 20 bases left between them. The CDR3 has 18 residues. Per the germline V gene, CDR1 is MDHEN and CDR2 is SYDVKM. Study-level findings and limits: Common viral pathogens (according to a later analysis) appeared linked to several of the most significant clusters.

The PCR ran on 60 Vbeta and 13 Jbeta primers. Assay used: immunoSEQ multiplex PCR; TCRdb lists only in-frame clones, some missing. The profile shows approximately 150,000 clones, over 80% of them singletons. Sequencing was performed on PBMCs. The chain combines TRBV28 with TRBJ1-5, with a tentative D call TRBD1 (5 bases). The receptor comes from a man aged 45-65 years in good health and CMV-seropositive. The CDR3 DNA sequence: TGTGCCAGCAGTTTCATGGGGCGCCCACCGTTCGGCAATCAGCCCCAGCATTTT. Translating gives CASSFMGRPPFGNQPQHF. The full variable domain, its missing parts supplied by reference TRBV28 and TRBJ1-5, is DVKVTQSSRYLVKRTGEKVFLECVQDMDHENMFWYRQDPGLGLRLIYFSYDVKMKEKGDIPEGYSVSREKKERFSLILESASTNQTSMYLCASSFMGRPPFGNQPQHFGDGTRLSIL.